This T cell receptor (beta chain) originates from a study of vaccination effects on CD4 cells after COVID-19. Cells that had been cultured for roughly ten days were the source of isolated CD4+ T cells. Convalescent patients had PCR-confirmed SARS-CoV-2 infection between March and December 2020. Participants were given two doses of BNT162b2 or mRNA-1273 vaccine. Cultures had half their medium replaced with IL-2 medium on days 3 and 7. TCRdb's copy holds only in-frame clones and misses some; the assay was immunoSEQ multiplex PCR. The sample carries some 46,000 clones, just over 75% recorded once. With 2 bases clipped from V and 11 bases from J, the junction kept 7 bases outside the gene matches. The CDR3 contains 13 residues. Per germline, CDR1 SGHRS and CDR2 YFSETQ. This clone appeared once. No antigen is known for it.

The rearrangement uses TRBV5-1 and TRBJ1-1; 9 bases map to TRBD1. The receptor's source is a human donor who had a prior SARS-CoV-2 infection. The sample consisted of CD4+ T cells from PBMCs cultured without peptide, taken after COVID-19 vaccination. The CDR3 loop reads CASSLERTGEAFF. The CDR3 nucleotides read TGCGCCAGCAGCTTAGAGAGGACAGGGGAGGCTTTCTTT.